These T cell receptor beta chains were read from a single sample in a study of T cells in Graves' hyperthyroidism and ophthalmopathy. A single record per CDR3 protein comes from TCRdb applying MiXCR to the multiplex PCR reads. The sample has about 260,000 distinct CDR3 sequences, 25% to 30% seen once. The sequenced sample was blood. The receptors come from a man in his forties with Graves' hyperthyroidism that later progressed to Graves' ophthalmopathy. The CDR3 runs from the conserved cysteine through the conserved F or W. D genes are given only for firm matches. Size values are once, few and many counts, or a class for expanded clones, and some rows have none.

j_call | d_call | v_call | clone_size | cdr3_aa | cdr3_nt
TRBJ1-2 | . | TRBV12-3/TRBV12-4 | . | CASSKLRYGYTF | TGTGCCAGCAGTAAATTGCGATATGGCTACACCTTC
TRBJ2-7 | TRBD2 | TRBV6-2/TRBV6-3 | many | CASQITSGSWKQYF | TGTGCCAGCCAGATTACTAGCGGTTCATGGAAGCAGTACTTC
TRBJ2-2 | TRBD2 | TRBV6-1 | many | CASSKGLAGGSQGELFF | TGTGCCAGCAGTAAAGGATTAGCGGGAGGGTCCCAGGGGGAGCTGTTTTTT
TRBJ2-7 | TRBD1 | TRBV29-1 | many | CSALGQGASYEQYF | TGCAGCGCCCTGGGACAGGGGGCCTCCTACGAGCAGTACTTC
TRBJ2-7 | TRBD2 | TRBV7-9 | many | CASSFPGIAGKPYF | TGTGCCAGCAGCTTCCCCGGGATAGCGGGAAAACCGTACTTC
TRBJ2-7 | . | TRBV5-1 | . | CASLPGPQIHYEQYF | TGCGCCAGCCTCCCCGGCCCGCAAATCCATTACGAGCAGTACTTC
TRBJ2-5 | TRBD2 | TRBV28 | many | CASSFIRLAGGREETQYF | TGTGCCAGCAGTTTCATTAGGCTAGCGGGAGGAAGGGAAGAGACCCAGTACTTC
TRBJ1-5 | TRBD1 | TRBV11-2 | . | CASSHTGQGAGNQPQHF | TGTGCCAGCAGCCACACGGGACAGGGGGCGGGCAATCAGCCCCAGCATTTT
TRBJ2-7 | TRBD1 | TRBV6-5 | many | CASRARTGVYEQYF | TGTGCCAGCAGAGCCCGGACAGGGGTCTACGAGCAGTACTTC
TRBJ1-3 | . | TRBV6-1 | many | CASTRLDSSGNTIYF | TGTGCCAGCACCCGACTCGACAGCTCTGGAAACACCATATATTTT
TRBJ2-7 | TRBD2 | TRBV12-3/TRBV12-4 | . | CASSLSGTSGYEQYF | TGTGCCAGCAGTTTATCCGGGACTAGCGGCTACGAGCAGTACTTC
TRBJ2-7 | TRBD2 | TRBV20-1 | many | CSARPTPGTSGITYSYEQYF | TGCAGTGCTAGGCCAACTCCCGGGACTAGCGGAATAACGTACTCCTACGAGCAGTACTTC
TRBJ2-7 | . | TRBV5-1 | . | CASSFLPGLDSYEQYF | TGCGCCAGCAGCTTCCTACCGGGACTGGACTCCTACGAGCAGTACTTC
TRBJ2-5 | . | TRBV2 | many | CASSERSAQETQYF | TGTGCCAGCAGTGAAAGGTCAGCACAAGAGACCCAGTACTTC
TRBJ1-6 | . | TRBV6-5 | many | CASSPEVYNSPLHF | TGTGCCAGCAGTCCCGAGGTTTATAATTCACCCCTCCACTTT
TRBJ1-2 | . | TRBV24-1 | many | CATSDQGSYGYTF | TGTGCCACCAGTGACCAGGGAAGCTATGGCTACACCTTC
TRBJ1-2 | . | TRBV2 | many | CASRTDGDYYGYTF | TGTGCCAGCAGGACCGACGGAGACTACTATGGCTACACCTTC
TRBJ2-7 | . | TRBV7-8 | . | CASSLEGHLYEQYF | TGTGCCAGCAGCTTAGAAGGACACCTCTACGAGCAGTACTTC
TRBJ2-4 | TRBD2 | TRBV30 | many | CAWSLGLAVLAKNIQYF | TGTGCCTGGAGTCTGGGACTAGCGGTTTTAGCCAAAAACATTCAGTACTTC
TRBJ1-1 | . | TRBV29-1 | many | CSVLRSYTEAFF | TGCAGCGTCTTACGATCCTACACTGAAGCTTTCTTT
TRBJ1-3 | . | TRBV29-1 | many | CSVDSREGNTIYF | TGCAGCGTTGACTCCAGGGAAGGAAACACCATATATTTT
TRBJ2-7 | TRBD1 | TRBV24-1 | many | CATSESRDRVYEQYF | TGTGCCACCAGTGAAAGCCGGGACAGGGTGTACGAGCAGTACTTC
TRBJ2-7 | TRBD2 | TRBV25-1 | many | CASSFGLAGNEQYF | TGTGCCAGCAGTTTCGGACTAGCGGGAAACGAGCAGTACTTC
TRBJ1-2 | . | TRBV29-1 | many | CSVDGDWKGYTF | TGCAGCGTTGATGGGGACTGGAAAGGCTACACCTTC
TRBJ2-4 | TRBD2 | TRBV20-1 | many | CSARVHGGLAGGPAAKNIQYF | TGCAGTGCTAGAGTCCATGGGGGGCTAGCGGGAGGCCCAGCAGCCAAAAACATTCAGTACTTC
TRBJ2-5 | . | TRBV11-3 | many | CASSSFGKWETQYF | TGTGCCAGCAGCTCTTTTGGGAAATGGGAGACCCAGTACTTC
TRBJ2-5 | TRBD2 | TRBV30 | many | CAWSRAGVRETQYF | TGTGCCTGGAGCCGAGCGGGAGTGAGGGAGACCCAGTACTTC
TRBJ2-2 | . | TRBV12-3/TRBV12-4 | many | CASSPGAGELFF | TGTGCCAGCAGTCCCGGGGCCGGGGAGCTGTTTTTT
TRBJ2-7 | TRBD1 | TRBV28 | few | CASWDRAPAEQYF | TGTGCCAGCTGGGACAGGGCCCCCGCCGAGCAGTACTTC
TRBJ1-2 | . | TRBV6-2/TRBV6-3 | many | CASRQAGTYGYTF | TGTGCCAGCAGGCAAGCCGGGACCTATGGCTACACCTTC
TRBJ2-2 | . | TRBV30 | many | CAWRDPLGSRTGELFF | TGTGCCTGGAGAGACCCTCTCGGCTCAAGGACCGGGGAGCTGTTTTTT
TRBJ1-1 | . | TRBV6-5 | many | CASSYVTTSTEAFF | TGTGCCAGCAGTTACGTTACCACGAGCACTGAAGCTTTCTTT
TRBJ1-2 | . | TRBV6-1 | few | CAGYDGYTF | TGTGCCGGCTACGATGGCTACACCTTC
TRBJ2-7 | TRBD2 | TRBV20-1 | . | CSAPRGRAASYEQYF | TGCAGTGCTCCTCGCGGGAGAGCCGCCTCCTACGAGCAGTACTTC
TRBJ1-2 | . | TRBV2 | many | CASSVTGYGYTF | TGTGCCAGCAGCGTTACAGGGTATGGCTACACCTTC
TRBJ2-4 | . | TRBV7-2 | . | CASSYPGHPNIQYF | TGTGCCAGCAGCTACCCCGGACATCCAAACATTCAGTACTTC
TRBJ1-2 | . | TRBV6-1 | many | CASSFQRIPNYGYTF | TGTGCCAGTTCATTCCAGAGGATTCCAAACTATGGCTACACCTTC
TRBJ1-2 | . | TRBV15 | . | CATSSIVSYGYTF | TGTGCCACCAGCAGTATAGTCAGCTATGGCTACACCTTC
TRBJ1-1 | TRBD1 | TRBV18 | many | CASSPGTGVMNTEAFF | TGTGCCAGCTCACCGGGGACAGGGGTAATGAACACTGAAGCTTTCTTT
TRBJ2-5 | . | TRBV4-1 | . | CASSQGRRAIETQYF | TGCGCCAGCAGCCAAGGGAGAAGGGCGATAGAGACCCAGTACTTC
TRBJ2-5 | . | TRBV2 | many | CASSVGGIGETQYF | TGTGCCAGCAGTGTTGGCGGGATTGGAGAGACCCAGTACTTC
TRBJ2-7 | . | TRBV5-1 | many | CASSLVRGYEQYF | TGCGCCAGCAGCTTGGTTAGGGGCTACGAGCAGTACTTC
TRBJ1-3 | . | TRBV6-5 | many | CASSYSSRGHSGNTIYF | TGTGCCAGCAGTTACTCGAGCCGGGGGCACTCTGGAAACACCATATATTTT
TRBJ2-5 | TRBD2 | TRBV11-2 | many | CASSQGGTSQETQYF | TGTGCCAGCAGCCAGGGCGGGACTAGTCAAGAGACCCAGTACTTC
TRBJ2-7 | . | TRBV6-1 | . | CASSRTRTYEQYF | TGTGCCAGCAGTCGGACCCGCACCTACGAGCAGTACTTC
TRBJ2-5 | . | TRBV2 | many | CASSGQTILRETQYF | TGTGCCAGCAGTGGCCAGACCATCCTCCGGGAGACCCAGTACTTC
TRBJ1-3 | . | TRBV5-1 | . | CASSSSGESGNTIYF | TGCGCCAGCAGCTCCTCAGGGGAATCTGGAAACACCATATATTTT
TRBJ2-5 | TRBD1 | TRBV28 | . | CASSGRDRVQETQYF | TGTGCCAGCAGTGGCCGGGACAGGGTTCAAGAGACCCAGTACTTC
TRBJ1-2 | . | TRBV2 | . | CASSDRFTANYGYTF | TGTGCCAGCAGTGACAGGTTTACAGCAAACTATGGCTACACCTTC
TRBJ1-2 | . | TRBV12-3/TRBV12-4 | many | CASSQTSYGYTF | TGTGCCAGCAGTCAGACCAGCTATGGCTACACCTTC
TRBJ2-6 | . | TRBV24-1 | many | CATSDFRRGSGANVLTF | TGTGCCACCAGTGATTTTAGACGAGGCTCTGGGGCCAACGTCCTGACTTTC
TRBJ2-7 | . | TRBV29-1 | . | CSVGQNYEQYF | TGCAGCGTTGGACAGAACTACGAGCAGTACTTC
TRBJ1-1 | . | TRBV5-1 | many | CASSLNGVLAEAFF | TGCGCCAGCAGCTTGAATGGTGTGTTGGCTGAAGCTTTCTTT
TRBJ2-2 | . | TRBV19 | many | CASSRKRQAGELFF | TGTGCCAGTAGCCGAAAGCGACAGGCCGGGGAGCTGTTTTTT
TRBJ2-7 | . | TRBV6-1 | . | CASSDQLNLGEQYF | TGTGCCAGCAGTGACCAGCTAAACCTTGGAGAGCAGTACTTC
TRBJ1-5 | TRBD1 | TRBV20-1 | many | CSASDRVVYQPQHF | TGCAGTGCCTCCGACAGGGTAGTGTATCAGCCCCAGCATTTT